This entry is about one TCR beta chain. Its antigen is currently unknown. This table comes from immunoSEQ multiplex PCR, and its TCRdb copy is limited to in-frame clones, with some not included. The data contain about 130,000 clones, over 75% of them singletons. This entry belongs to a study of T cell responses to AZD1222 COVID-19 vaccine. Study outcomes and limitations: The span of vaccine-associated CD4 TCRs extended across spike, with dominance at 160-218 and 743-854.

This CDR3 spans 14 amino acids. Germline V gene lookup returns CDR1 SGHRS and CDR2 YFSETQ. V was trimmed by 3 bases and J by 7 bases, leaving 16 bases between them. The TCR originated in an adult in good health. This specimen consisted of peripheral blood, obtained on day 0 of AZD1222 vaccination. This rearrangement joins TRBV5-1 to TRBJ1-1; possibly TRBD1 for D (6 bases). CDR3 protein: CASSSLTGKDEAFF. CDR3 DNA: TGCGCCAGCAGCTCCTTGACAGGAAAGGATGAAGCTTTCTTT.